A selection of T cell receptor beta chains follows, all from one sample in a study of T cells after yellow fever vaccination. TCRdb reprocessed the 5' RACE reads via MiXCR and lists one record per CDR3 protein. This sample has about 340,000 distinct CDR3 sequences; approximately 12% occur once, and the top ten carry 2.5% to 3.5%. Sequences were derived from CD4+ T cells sorted from PBMCs, sampled 15 days after the yellow fever booster vaccination. These receptors all come from a man between 18 and 29 years old who received the YFV17D yellow fever vaccine. Both conserved end residues are part of each CDR3. A D gene is named only where the DNA matches it firmly. Expanded clones are given a class, and other clones once, few, many or no size at all.

>.|TRBJ2-5|TRBV20-1|.
CSARSRETQYF
TGCAGTGCTAGGTCGCGAGAGACCCAGTACTTC
>.|TRBJ1-5|TRBV12-3/TRBV12-4|few
CASSEDRAWQPQHF
TGTGCCAGCAGCGAGGACAGAGCTTGGCAGCCCCAGCATTTT
>TRBD2|TRBJ2-3|TRBV4-1|.
CASSQLAGGTTDTQYF
TGCGCCAGCAGCCAACTAGCGGGGGGTACCACAGATACGCAGTATTTT
>.|TRBJ2-1|TRBV5-1|.
CASSWEERLSYNEQFF
TGCGCCAGCAGCTGGGAAGAGCGTCTTTCCTACAATGAGCAGTTCTTC
>TRBD2|TRBJ2-3|TRBV5-1|.
CASSREGSDTQYF
TGCGCCAGCAGCAGGGAGGGCTCAGATACGCAGTATTTT
>.|TRBJ2-4|TRBV15|.
CATSRDQQTLAKDIQYF
TGTGCCACCAGCAGAGATCAACAGACCTTAGCCAAAGACATTCAGTACTTC
>.|TRBJ1-1|TRBV28|few
CASNPRGSMNTEAFF
TGTGCCAGCAACCCCCGAGGGTCCATGAACACTGAAGCTTTCTTT
>.|TRBJ1-5|TRBV2|.
CASSDEGPGNQPQHF
TGTGCCAGCAGTGACGAGGGGCCTGGCAATCAGCCCCAGCATTTT
>.|TRBJ1-2|TRBV10-3|.
CAISDRGEYGYTF
TGTGCCATCAGTGACAGGGGCGAATATGGCTACACCTTC
>TRBD1|TRBJ1-1|TRBV4-1|once
CASSQTGTGRTEAFF
TGCGCCAGCAGCCAAACCGGGACAGGGAGGACTGAAGCTTTCTTT
>.|TRBJ2-5|TRBV7-7|.
CASSLYPQETQYF
TGTGCTAGCAGCTTATATCCCCAAGAGACCCAGTACTTC
>.|TRBJ1-2|TRBV4-3|few
CASSQDPAPFKGYTF
TGCGCCAGCAGCCAAGATCCCGCACCCTTTAAGGGCTACACCTTC
>TRBD1|TRBJ1-5|TRBV12-3/TRBV12-4|.
CASSWGQGIQPQHF
TGTGCCAGCAGTTGGGGACAGGGCATTCAGCCCCAGCATTTT
>.|TRBJ1-1|TRBV18|few
CASSPPAGRRLNTEAFF
TGTGCCAGCTCACCACCGGCAGGGAGGAGGCTTAACACTGAAGCTTTCTTT
>.|TRBJ2-2|TRBV7-2|.
CASSLPYGELFF
TGTGCCAGCAGCCTACCTTACGGGGAGCTGTTTTTT
>.|TRBJ2-3|TRBV12-3/TRBV12-4|.
CASIAGPTDTQYF
TGTGCCAGCATAGCCGGGCCCACAGATACGCAGTATTTT
>.|TRBJ1-5|TRBV6-2/TRBV6-3|few
CASRNQAYNQPQHF
TGTGCCAGCAGGAATCAGGCTTACAATCAGCCCCAGCATTTT
>.|TRBJ2-5|TRBV18|once
CASSPPSQKETQYF
TGTGCCAGCTCACCACCTTCACAGAAAGAGACCCAGTACTTC
>TRBD2|TRBJ2-5|TRBV6-5|.
CASRLAGGTQYF
TGTGCCAGCAGACTAGCGGGGGGAACCCAGTACTTC
>TRBD1|TRBJ1-2|TRBV4-3|few
CASSFRQGGTVYYGYTF
TGCGCCAGCAGCTTTCGACAGGGGGGAACAGTTTACTATGGCTACACCTTC
>TRBD1|TRBJ1-1|TRBV9|.
CASSRSGGTEAFF
TGTGCCAGCAGCCGGTCAGGGGGCACTGAAGCTTTCTTT
>TRBD1|TRBJ2-7|TRBV20-1|.
CSARGARTRDRDFYEQYF
TGCAGTGCTAGAGGGGCTCGAACCCGGGACAGGGATTTCTACGAGCAGTACTTC
>.|TRBJ1-6|TRBV6-1|.
CASSEGWDGSPLHF
TGTGCCAGCAGTGAAGGCTGGGACGGATCACCCCTCCACTTT
>TRBD1|TRBJ1-2|TRBV7-2|few
CASSLQGVNYGYTF
TGTGCCAGCAGCTTGCAGGGGGTCAACTATGGCTACACCTTC
>.|TRBJ2-7|TRBV14|few
CASSQDQAREQYF
TGTGCCAGCAGCCAAGATCAGGCCAGGGAGCAGTACTTC
>TRBD2|TRBJ2-3|TRBV7-3|many
CASSSQRGRTDTQYF
TGTGCCAGCAGCTCCCAGCGGGGGCGCACAGATACGCAGTATTTT
>.|TRBJ1-2|TRBV6-1|few
CASSDFLAGYTF
TGTGCCAGCAGTGATTTTCTGGCTGGCTACACCTTC
>.|TRBJ1-1|TRBV21-1|.
CASSILRWTEAFF
TGTGCCAGCAGCATTCTTAGGTGGACTGAAGCTTTCTTT
>.|TRBJ2-5|TRBV10-3|.
CATVRSPQETQYF
TGTGCCACCGTCCGAAGCCCCCAAGAGACCCAGTACTTC
>.|TRBJ2-1|TRBV18|many
CASSPSGAGTYNEQFF
TGTGCCAGCTCACCTTCAGGGGCCGGAACGTACAATGAGCAGTTCTTC
>TRBD1|TRBJ2-3|TRBV19|.
CASSMTDRASTDTQYF
TGTGCCAGTAGTATGACGGACAGGGCTAGCACAGATACGCAGTATTTT
>TRBD2|TRBJ2-5|TRBV20-1|many
CSASRGGAQETQYF
TGCAGTGCTAGCCGCGGGGGGGCTCAAGAGACCCAGTACTTC
>.|TRBJ1-3|TRBV9|few
CASSDFSSGNTIYF
TGTGCCAGCAGCGACTTTAGCTCTGGAAACACCATATATTTT
>.|TRBJ1-6|TRBV6-2/TRBV6-3|few
CASSSPTPRGLHF
TGTGCCAGCAGTTCACCGACCCCGAGGGGCCTCCACTTT
>.|TRBJ2-3|TRBV12-5|.
CASAPGSWTSSDTDTQYF
TGTGCTAGTGCCCCCGGGTCCTGGACCTCCTCGGACACAGATACGCAGTATTTT
>TRBD2|TRBJ2-5|TRBV7-8|.
CASSLARGMGETQYF
TGTGCCAGCAGCTTAGCGCGGGGGATGGGAGAGACCCAGTACTTC
>.|TRBJ1-1|TRBV15|.
CATSRDYGSTNTEAFF
TGTGCCACCAGCAGAGATTACGGCAGCACGAACACTGAAGCTTTCTTT
>.|TRBJ2-3|TRBV20-1|many
CSARDWRTYTRTDTQYF
TGCAGTGCTAGAGATTGGAGGACTTACACTAGGACAGATACGCAGTATTTT
>TRBD2|TRBJ2-5|TRBV7-2|.
CASSPGTIRPETQYF
TGTGCCAGCAGCCCAGGGACTATCCGCCCGGAGACCCAGTACTTC
>.|TRBJ1-1|TRBV6-1|.
CASSEPGWVTEAFF
TGTGCCAGCAGTGAACCGGGATGGGTCACTGAAGCTTTCTTT
>TRBD2|TRBJ2-3|TRBV7-3|.
CASSLPRSQRGGLDTQYF
TGTGCCAGCAGCCTCCCGAGGAGCCAGCGGGGGGGGTTAGATACGCAGTATTTT
>.|TRBJ1-3|TRBV6-5|few
CASSRPRGGGNTIYF
TGTGCCAGCAGTCGACCCCGGGGAGGAGGAAACACCATATATTTT
>.|TRBJ2-3|TRBV2|few
CASGRGEDTQYF
TGTGCCAGCGGCAGGGGTGAAGATACGCAGTATTTT
>.|TRBJ2-3|TRBV7-3|few
CASSPDSGLSPTDTQYF
TGTGCCAGCAGCCCAGATTCGGGACTCAGCCCCACAGATACGCAGTATTTT
>TRBD1|TRBJ1-6|TRBV5-1|few
CASSLYQGTVHF
TGCGCCAGCAGCTTGTATCAGGGGACAGTTCACTTT
>TRBD1|TRBJ1-1|TRBV4-3|.
CASSQEGTGDVKAFF
TGCGCCAGCAGCCAAGAGGGGACAGGGGACGTAAAAGCTTTCTTT
>.|TRBJ1-1|TRBV2|.
CASTQLPGGGTEAFF
TGTGCCAGCACTCAGTTACCGGGGGGGGGTACTGAAGCTTTCTTT
>.|TRBJ2-1|TRBV5-1|.
CASSLHTGPSYNEQFF
TGCGCCAGCAGCTTGCATACTGGGCCGTCCTACAATGAGCAGTTCTTC
>TRBD1|TRBJ1-4|TRBV2|few
CASTGQGGYEKLFF
TGTGCCAGCACGGGACAGGGTGGCTATGAAAAACTGTTTTTT
>TRBD1|TRBJ2-2|TRBV12-3/TRBV12-4|few
CASSLKGAATGELFF
TGTGCCAGCAGTTTAAAGGGGGCAGCCACCGGGGAGCTGTTTTTT
>.|TRBJ2-6|TRBV12-3/TRBV12-4|.
CASSSRDLLSGANVLTF
TGTGCCAGCAGTTCCCGGGACCTTCTCTCTGGGGCCAACGTCCTGACTTTC
>TRBD1|TRBJ1-5|TRBV4-2|few
CASSQASTGGGNQPQHF
TGTGCCAGCAGCCAAGCCTCGACAGGGGGCGGCAATCAGCCCCAGCATTTT
>.|TRBJ2-5|TRBV5-1|.
CASGNIHQETQYF
TGCGCCAGCGGAAACATTCACCAAGAGACCCAGTACTTC
>.|TRBJ2-1|TRBV5-4|medium-sized
CASSGDYPSEQFF
TGTGCCAGCAGCGGAGACTATCCGAGTGAGCAGTTCTTC
>TRBD2|TRBJ2-3|TRBV20-1|.
CSARMTSGGDTQYF
TGCAGTGCCAGAATGACTAGCGGGGGAGATACGCAGTATTTT